This T cell receptor beta chain stems from a study of blood T cell repertoires in COVID-19. The wider study: The United States, Italy and Spain supplied acute and convalescent COVID-19 samples. Sources were T cells, B-cell-depleted T cells, or PBMCs; the material itself was cDNA or gDNA.

In the study's own analysis: It was from reference gene primer amplification that nucleated cell counts were estimated. This table comes from immunoSEQ multiplex PCR, and its TCRdb copy is limited to in-frame clones, with some not included. The DNA gave D and trimming, while V, J and clone size come from that table. The profile shows 150,000 to 200,000 clones, 82% of them singletons. This clone came up many times. J was trimmed by 5 bases and V by 7 bases; bases with no gene match: 3. Germline lookup yields CDR1 MNHNY and CDR2 SVGAGI (reference sequence). This CDR3 is 13 amino acids long. The sequence was obtained from a woman older than 75 with acute or convalescent COVID-19. Source material: peripheral blood. This sequence joins TRBV6-6 and TRBJ1-4, with TRBD1 identical over 8 bases. The CDR3 DNA sequence: TGTGCCAGCAACAGACAGGGGAATGAAAAACTGTTTTTT. This codes for CASNRQGNEKLFF.